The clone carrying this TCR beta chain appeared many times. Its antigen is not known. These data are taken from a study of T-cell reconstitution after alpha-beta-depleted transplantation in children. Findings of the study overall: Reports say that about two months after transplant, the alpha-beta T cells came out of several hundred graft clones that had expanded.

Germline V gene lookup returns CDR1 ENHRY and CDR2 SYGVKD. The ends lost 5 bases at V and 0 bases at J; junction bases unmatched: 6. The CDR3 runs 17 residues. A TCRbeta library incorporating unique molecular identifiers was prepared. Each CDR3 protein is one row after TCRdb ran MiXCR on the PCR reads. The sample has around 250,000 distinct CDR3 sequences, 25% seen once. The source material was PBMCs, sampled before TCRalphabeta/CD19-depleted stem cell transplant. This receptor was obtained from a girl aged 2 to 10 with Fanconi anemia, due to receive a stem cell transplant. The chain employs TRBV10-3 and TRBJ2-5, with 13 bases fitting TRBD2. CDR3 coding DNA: TGTGCCATCAGTCCCCTGGGGACTAGCGGGAACCAAGAGACCCAGTACTTC. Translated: CAISPLGTSGNQETQYF.